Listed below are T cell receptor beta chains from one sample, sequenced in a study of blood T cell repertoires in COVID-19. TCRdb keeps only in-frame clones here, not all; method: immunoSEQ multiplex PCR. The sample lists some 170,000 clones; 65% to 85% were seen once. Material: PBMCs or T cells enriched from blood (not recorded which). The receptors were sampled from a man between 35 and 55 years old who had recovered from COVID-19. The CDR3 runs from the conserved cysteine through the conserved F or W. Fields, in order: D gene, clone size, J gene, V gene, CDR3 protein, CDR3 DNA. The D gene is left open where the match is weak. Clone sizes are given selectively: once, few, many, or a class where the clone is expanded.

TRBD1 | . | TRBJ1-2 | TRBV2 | CAREAGGYGYTF | TGTGCCAGGGAGGCAGGGGGCTATGGCTACACCTTC
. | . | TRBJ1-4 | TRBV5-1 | CASSTGGPNEKLFF | TGCGCCAGCAGCACCGGGGGTCCCAATGAAAAACTGTTTTTT
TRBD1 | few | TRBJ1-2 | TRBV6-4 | CASSPQGDRVNYGYTF | TGTGCCAGCAGCCCCCAAGGGGACAGGGTGAACTATGGCTACACCTTC
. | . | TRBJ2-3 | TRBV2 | CASVRVYPDTQYF | TGTGCCAGCGTCAGGGTATATCCAGATACGCAGTATTTT
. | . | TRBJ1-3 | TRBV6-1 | CASREGTLGGGNTIYF | TGTGCCAGCAGGGAAGGTACCCTAGGGGGTGGAAACACCATATATTTT
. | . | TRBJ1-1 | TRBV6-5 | CASSRTNPPEAFF | TGTGCCAGCAGTCGTACTAATCCACCCGAAGCTTTCTTT
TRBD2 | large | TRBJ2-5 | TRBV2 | CASLRTSGLQETQYF | TGTGCCAGCCTACGGACTAGCGGTCTCCAAGAGACCCAGTACTTC
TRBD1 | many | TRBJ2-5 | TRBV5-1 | CASSRDRVNPVEETQYF | TGCGCCAGCAGCCGGGACAGGGTAAACCCCGTGGAAGAGACCCAGTACTTC
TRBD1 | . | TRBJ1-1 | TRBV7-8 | CASRAQGAGNTEAFF | TGTGCCAGCAGAGCTCAGGGGGCAGGGAACACTGAAGCTTTCTTT
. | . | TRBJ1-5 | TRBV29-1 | CSVPGWGAGQPQHF | TGCAGCGTTCCCGGGTGGGGCGCGGGGCAGCCCCAGCATTTT
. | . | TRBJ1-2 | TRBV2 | CASSGEYGYTF | TGTGCCAGCAGTGGCGAGTATGGCTACACCTTC
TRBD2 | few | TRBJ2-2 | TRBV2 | CASSVLAGGTGELFF | TGTGCCAGCAGTGTCCTCGCGGGAGGGACCGGGGAGCTGTTTTTT
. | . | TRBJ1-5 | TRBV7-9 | CASSYRDSNQPQHF | TGTGCCAGCAGCTACCGGGACTCCAATCAGCCCCAGCATTTT
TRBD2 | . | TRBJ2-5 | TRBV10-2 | CASSAPSGGEETQYF | TGCGCCAGCAGTGCGCCCAGCGGGGGGGAGGAGACCCAGTACTTC
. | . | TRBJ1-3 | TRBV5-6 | CASSSDKGNTIYF | TGTGCCAGCAGCTCCGACAAAGGAAACACCATATATTTT
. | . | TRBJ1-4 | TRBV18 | CASSLGAPGQHNEKLFF | TGTGCCAGCTCACTAGGAGCCCCTGGACAGCACAATGAAAAACTGTTTTTT
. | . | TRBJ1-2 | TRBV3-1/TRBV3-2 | CASSQERRGGYTF | TGTGCCAGCAGCCAAGAAAGGAGGGGAGGCTACACCTTC
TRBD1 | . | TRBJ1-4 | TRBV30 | CAWSSRTGGSNEKLFF | TGTGCCTGGAGCTCGAGGACAGGGGGGAGTAATGAAAAACTGTTTTTT
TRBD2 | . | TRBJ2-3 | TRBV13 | CASSPRGAASTDTQYF | TGTGCCAGCAGCCCGCGGGGGGCAGCGAGCACAGATACGCAGTATTTT
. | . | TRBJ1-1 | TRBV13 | CASSSQGVDTEAFF | TGTGCCAGCAGCTCACAGGGCGTGGACACTGAAGCTTTCTTT
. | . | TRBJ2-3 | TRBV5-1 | CASAPEGGPDTQYF | TGCGCCAGCGCTCCGGAGGGTGGCCCAGATACGCAGTATTTT
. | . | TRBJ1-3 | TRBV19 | CASRGREAGNTIYF | TGTGCCAGTAGGGGCAGGGAGGCGGGAAACACCATATATTTT
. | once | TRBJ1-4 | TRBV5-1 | CASSSGNLGEKLFF | TGCGCCAGCAGCTCCGGGAACCTCGGTGAAAAACTGTTTTTT
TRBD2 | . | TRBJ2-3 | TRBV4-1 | CASSQDPPSGGTDTQYF | TGCGCCAGCAGCCAAGATCCCCCTAGCGGGGGCACAGATACGCAGTATTTT
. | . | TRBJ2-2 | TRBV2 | CASSEMWTESNTGELFF | TGTGCCAGCAGTGAAATGTGGACAGAATCGAACACCGGGGAGCTGTTTTTT
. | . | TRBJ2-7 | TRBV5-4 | CASSFKTGYEQYF | TGTGCCAGCAGCTTTAAGACAGGATACGAGCAGTACTTC
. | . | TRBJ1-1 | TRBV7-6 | CASSSPGNWAEAFF | TGTGCCAGCAGCTCTCCAGGGAATTGGGCTGAAGCTTTCTTT
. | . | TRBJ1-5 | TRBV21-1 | CASSPGTGNNQPQHF | TGTGCCAGCTCTCCCGGGACAGGGAACAATCAGCCCCAGCATTTT
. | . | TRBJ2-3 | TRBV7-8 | CASSLTAVTQYF | TGTGCCAGCAGCCTTACAGCGGTTACGCAGTATTTT
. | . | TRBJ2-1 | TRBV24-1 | CATSFAGPGSNEQFF | TGTGCCACCAGTTTCGCTGGTCCCGGTTCGAATGAGCAGTTCTTC
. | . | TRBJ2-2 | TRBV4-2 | CASSRHAGAWGGELFF | TGTGCCAGCAGCCGACACGCGGGGGCCTGGGGCGGGGAGCTGTTTTTT
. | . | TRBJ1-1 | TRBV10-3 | CAISESGGEAFF | TGTGCCATCAGTGAGTCAGGGGGTGAAGCTTTCTTT
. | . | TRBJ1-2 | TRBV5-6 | CASSLGTGGAKEGYTF | TGTGCCAGCAGCTTGGGGACCGGCGGGGCCAAGGAGGGCTACACCTTC
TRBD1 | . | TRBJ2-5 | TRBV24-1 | CATSDPGQGGETQYF | TGTGCCACCAGTGATCCCGGACAGGGTGGTGAGACCCAGTACTTC
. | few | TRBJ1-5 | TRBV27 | CASSLYVGPYQPQHF | TGTGCCAGCAGTTTATACGTGGGGCCGTATCAGCCCCAGCATTTT
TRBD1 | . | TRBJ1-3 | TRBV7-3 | CASSLSTGAGNTIYF | TGTGCCAGCAGCCTTTCAACAGGGGCAGGAAACACCATATATTTT
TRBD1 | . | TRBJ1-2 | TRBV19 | CASTSPGGDYGYTF | TGTGCCAGTACGTCGCCAGGGGGCGATTATGGCTACACCTTC
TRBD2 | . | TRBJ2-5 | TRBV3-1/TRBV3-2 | CASSHGTTQETQYF | TGTGCCAGCAGCCACGGGACTACCCAAGAGACCCAGTACTTC
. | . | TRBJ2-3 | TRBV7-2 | CASKKAAFTDTQYF | TGTGCCAGCAAGAAGGCGGCTTTCACAGATACGCAGTATTTT